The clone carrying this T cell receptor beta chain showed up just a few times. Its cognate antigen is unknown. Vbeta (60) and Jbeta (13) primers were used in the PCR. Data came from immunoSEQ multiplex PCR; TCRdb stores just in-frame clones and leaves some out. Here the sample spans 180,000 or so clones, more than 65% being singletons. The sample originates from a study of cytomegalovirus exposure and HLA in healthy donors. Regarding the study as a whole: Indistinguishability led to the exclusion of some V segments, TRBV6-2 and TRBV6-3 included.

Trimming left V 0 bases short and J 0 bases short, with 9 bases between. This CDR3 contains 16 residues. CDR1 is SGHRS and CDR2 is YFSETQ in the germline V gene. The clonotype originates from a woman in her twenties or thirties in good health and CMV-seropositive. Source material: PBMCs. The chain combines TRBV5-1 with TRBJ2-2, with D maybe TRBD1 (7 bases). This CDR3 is CASSLGGTANTGELFF. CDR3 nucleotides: TGCGCCAGCAGCTTGGGCGGGACAGCGAACACCGGGGAGCTGTTTTTT.